A selection of T cell receptor beta chains follows, all from one sample in a study of Graves' ophthalmopathy and Graves' hyperthyroidism. One entry per CDR3 protein, called by TCRdb with MiXCR from the multiplex PCR reads. The sample gives about 210,000 distinct CDR3 sequences, roughly 27% of which show up once; approximately 9.6% is in the top ten. Specimen: peripheral blood. These receptors were obtained from a man in his fifties with Graves' ophthalmopathy. CDR3s include the opening cysteine and the closing phenylalanine or tryptophan. Each record gives: V gene, D gene, clone size, J gene, CDR3 protein, CDR3 DNA. The D gene is left open where the match is weak. Size is stated for part of the rows, as once, few or many counts, or as a class when the clone is expanded.

TRBV28	TRBD2	.	TRBJ2-5	CASSFWGGGQETQYF	TGTGCCAGCAGTTTTTGGGGGGGAGGGCAGGAGACCCAGTACTTC
TRBV2	.	.	TRBJ1-2	CASSLRGSGYTF	TGTGCCAGCAGCCTTAGGGGGAGTGGCTACACCTTC
TRBV30	.	.	TRBJ1-1	CAWGPSNTEAFF	TGTGCCTGGGGGCCATCGAACACTGAAGCTTTCTTT
TRBV15	TRBD1	many	TRBJ1-1	CATSRNRGGNTEAFF	TGTGCCACCAGCAGAAACAGGGGAGGAAACACTGAAGCTTTCTTT
TRBV11-1	TRBD1	.	TRBJ1-2	CASSAGWDSEIKSGYTF	TGTGCCAGCAGCGCCGGTTGGGACAGTGAAATAAAAAGTGGCTACACCTTC
TRBV20-1	.	many	TRBJ1-1	CSADRQLMNTEAFF	TGCAGTGCCGATAGACAGCTAATGAACACTGAAGCTTTCTTT
TRBV6-2/TRBV6-3	.	.	TRBJ1-1	CASSYGGRVGTEAFF	TGTGCCAGCAGTTACGGCGGCAGGGTGGGCACTGAAGCTTTCTTT
TRBV28	TRBD1	many	TRBJ2-7	CASSYLTGTYEQYF	TGTGCCAGCAGTTACCTGACAGGGACCTACGAGCAGTACTTC
TRBV12-5	.	.	TRBJ2-4	CASGLDLPTVAKNIQYF	TGTGCTAGTGGTTTGGATCTGCCAACGGTAGCCAAAAACATTCAGTACTTC
TRBV20-1	TRBD1	many	TRBJ1-1	CSARPPTGVGNTEAFF	TGCAGTGCTAGACCTCCGACAGGGGTGGGGAACACTGAAGCTTTCTTT
TRBV27	.	many	TRBJ1-2	CASSRSGIYGYTF	TGTGCCAGCAGTAGGTCAGGAATCTATGGCTACACCTTC
TRBV7-6	.	many	TRBJ2-5	CASSLESSHQETQYF	TGTGCCAGCAGCTTAGAGTCCTCACACCAAGAGACCCAGTACTTC
TRBV28	TRBD2	many	TRBJ2-2	CASSFTSGRAPTGELFF	TGTGCCAGCAGTTTCACTAGCGGGAGGGCCCCTACCGGGGAGCTGTTTTTT
TRBV28	.	many	TRBJ1-5	CASSSQPGNQPQHF	TGTGCCAGCAGTTCCCAACCAGGGAATCAGCCCCAGCATTTT
TRBV5-1	.	many	TRBJ2-7	CASSKTGEQYF	TGCGCCAGCAGCAAAACGGGTGAGCAGTACTTC